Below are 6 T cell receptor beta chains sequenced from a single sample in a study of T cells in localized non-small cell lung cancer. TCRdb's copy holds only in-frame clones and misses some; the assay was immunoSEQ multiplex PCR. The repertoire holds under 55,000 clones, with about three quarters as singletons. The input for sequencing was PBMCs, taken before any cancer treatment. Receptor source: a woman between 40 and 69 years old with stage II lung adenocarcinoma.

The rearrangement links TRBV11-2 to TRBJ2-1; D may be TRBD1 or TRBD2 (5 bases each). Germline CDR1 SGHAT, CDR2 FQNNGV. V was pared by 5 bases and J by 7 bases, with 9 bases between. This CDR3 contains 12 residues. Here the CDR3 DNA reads TGTGCCAGCAGCCCAGGGAGTAATGAGCAGTTCTTC. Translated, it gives CASSPGSNEQFF. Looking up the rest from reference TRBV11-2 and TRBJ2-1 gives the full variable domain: EAGVAQSPRYKIIEKRQSVAFWCNPISGHATLYWYQQILGQGPKLLIQFQNNGVVDDSQLPKDRFSAERLKGVDSTLKIQPAKLEDSAVYLCASSPGSNEQFFGPGTRLTVL.

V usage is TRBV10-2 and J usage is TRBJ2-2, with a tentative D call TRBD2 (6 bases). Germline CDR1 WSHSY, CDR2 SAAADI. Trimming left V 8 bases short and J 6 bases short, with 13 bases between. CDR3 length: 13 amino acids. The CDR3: CASLEGGAGELFF. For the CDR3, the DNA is TGCGCCAGCCTGGAGGGCGGGGCCGGGGAGCTGTTTTTT.

CDR3: CASSLGQLGDGYTF. Written as DNA, the CDR3 is TGTGCCAGCAGCTTAGGACAATTGGGAGATGGCTACACCTTC. The V and J genes are TRBV7-9 and TRBJ1-2; the D is unclear. Germline CDR1 is SEHNR and CDR2 is FQNEAQ (reference sequence). This CDR3 has 14 amino acids. Deletions cut 1 base from V and 6 bases from J, with 12 bases between.

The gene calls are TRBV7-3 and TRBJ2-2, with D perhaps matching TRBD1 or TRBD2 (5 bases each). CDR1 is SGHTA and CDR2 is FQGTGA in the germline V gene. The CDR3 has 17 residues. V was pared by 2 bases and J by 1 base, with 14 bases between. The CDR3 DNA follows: TGTGCCAGCAGCTTAGCAGTTAGCGACAGGAACACCGGGGAGCTGTTTTTT. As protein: CASSLAVSDRNTGELFF. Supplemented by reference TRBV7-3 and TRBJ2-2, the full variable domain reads GAGVSQTPSNKVTEKGKYVELRCDPISGHTALYWYRQSLGQGPEFLIYFQGTGAADDSGLPNDRFFAVRPEGSVSTLKIQRTERGDSAVYLCASSLAVSDRNTGELFFGEGSRLTVL.

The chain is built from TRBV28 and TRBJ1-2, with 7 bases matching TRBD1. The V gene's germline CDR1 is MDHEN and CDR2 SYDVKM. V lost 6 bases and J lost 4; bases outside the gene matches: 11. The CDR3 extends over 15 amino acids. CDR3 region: CASRFLGQNFYGYTF. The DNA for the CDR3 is TGTGCCAGCAGATTTCTGGGACAGAACTTCTATGGCTACACCTTC.

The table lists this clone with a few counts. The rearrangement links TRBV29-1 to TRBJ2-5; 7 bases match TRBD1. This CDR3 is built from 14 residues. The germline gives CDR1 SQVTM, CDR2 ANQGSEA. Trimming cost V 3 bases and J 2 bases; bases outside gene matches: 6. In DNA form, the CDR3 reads TGCAGCGTTGACAGGGGGTATACTCAAGAGACCCAGTACTTC. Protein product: CSVDRGYTQETQYF.